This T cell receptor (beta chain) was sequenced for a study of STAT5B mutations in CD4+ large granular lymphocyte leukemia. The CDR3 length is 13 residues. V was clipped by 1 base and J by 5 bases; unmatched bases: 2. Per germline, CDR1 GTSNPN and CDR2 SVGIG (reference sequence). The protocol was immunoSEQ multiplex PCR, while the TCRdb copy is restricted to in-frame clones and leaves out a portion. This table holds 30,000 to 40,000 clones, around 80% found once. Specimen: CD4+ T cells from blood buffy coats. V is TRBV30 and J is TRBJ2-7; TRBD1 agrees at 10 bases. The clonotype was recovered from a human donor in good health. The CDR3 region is CAWSGTGGHEQYF. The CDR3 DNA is TGTGCCTGGAGTGGGACAGGGGGTCACGAGCAGTACTTC. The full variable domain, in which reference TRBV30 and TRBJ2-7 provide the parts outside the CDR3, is SQTIHQWPATLVQPVGSPLSLECTVEGTSNPNLYWYRQAAGRGLQLLFYSVGIGQISSEVPQNLSASRPQDRQFILSSKKLLLSDSGFYLCAWSGTGGHEQYFGPGTRLTVT.